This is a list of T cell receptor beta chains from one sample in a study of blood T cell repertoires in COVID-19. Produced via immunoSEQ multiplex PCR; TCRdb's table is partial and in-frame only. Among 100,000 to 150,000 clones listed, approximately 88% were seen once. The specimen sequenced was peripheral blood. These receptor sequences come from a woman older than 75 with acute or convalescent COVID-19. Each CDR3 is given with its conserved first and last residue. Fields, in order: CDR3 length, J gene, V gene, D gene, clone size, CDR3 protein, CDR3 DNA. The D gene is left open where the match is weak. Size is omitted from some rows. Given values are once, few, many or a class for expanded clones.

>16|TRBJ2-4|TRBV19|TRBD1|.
CASSIGAVGTGNIQYF
TGTGCCAGTAGTATAGGGGCGGTGGGGACAGGGAACATTCAGTACTTC
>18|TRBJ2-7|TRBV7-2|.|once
CASSLRDSLASANYEQYF
TGTGCCAGCAGCTTAAGAGACAGCCTAGCGAGTGCTAATTACGAGCAGTACTTC
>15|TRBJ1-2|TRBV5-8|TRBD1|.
CASSRGQGLRDGYTF
TGTGCCAGCAGCCGCGGACAGGGTCTGAGGGATGGCTACACCTTC
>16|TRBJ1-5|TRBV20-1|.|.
CSASLRGSYLNQPQHF
TGCAGTGCTAGTCTTCGGGGGTCGTACTTAAATCAGCCCCAGCATTTT
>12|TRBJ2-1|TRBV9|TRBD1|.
CASSGQDNEQFF
TGTGCCAGCTCGGGACAGGACAATGAGCAGTTCTTC
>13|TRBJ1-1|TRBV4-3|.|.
CASSRGPNTEAFF
TGCGCCAGCAGCCGGGGCCCGAACACTGAAGCTTTCTTT
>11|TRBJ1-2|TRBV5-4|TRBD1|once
CASSPGTGHTF
TGTGCCAGCAGCCCGGGGACAGGGCACACCTTC
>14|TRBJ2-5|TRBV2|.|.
CASSGHTSRETQYF
TGTGCCAGCAGTGGACACACCAGCAGAGAGACCCAGTACTTC
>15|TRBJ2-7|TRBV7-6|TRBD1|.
CASSPGQGGSYEQYF
TGTGCCAGCAGCCCAGGACAGGGGGGTTCCTACGAGCAGTACTTC
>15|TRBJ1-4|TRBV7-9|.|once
CASSSLLTTNEKLFF
TGTGCCAGCAGCTCCCTTTTAACAACTAATGAAAAACTGTTTTTT
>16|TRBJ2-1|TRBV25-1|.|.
CASSDGGRGPRNEQFF
TGTGCCAGCAGTGATGGAGGGCGGGGGCCGAGGAATGAGCAGTTCTTC
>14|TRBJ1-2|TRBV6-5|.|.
CASRPREDILGYTF
TGTGCCAGCAGACCACGTGAGGATATACTGGGCTACACCTTC
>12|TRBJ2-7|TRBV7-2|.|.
CASSSLSYEQYF
TGTGCCAGCAGCAGCCTCTCCTACGAGCAGTACTTC
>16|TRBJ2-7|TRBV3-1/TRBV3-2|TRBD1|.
CASSQVSGTGGYEQYF
TGTGCCAGCAGCCAAGTAAGCGGGACAGGGGGCTACGAGCAGTACTTC
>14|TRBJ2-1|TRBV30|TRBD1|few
CAWTPGTGSHEQFF
TGTGCCTGGACCCCCGGGACAGGGTCCCATGAGCAGTTCTTC
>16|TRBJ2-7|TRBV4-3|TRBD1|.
CASSHDYSGTGGEQYF
TGCGCCAGCAGCCACGACTACTCCGGGACAGGGGGCGAGCAGTACTTC
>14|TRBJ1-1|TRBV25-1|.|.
CASSEPGGGTEAFF
TGTGCCAGCAGTGAGCCTGGGGGGGGCACTGAAGCTTTCTTT
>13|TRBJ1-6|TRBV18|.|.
CASSQDRNSPLHF
TGTGCCAGCTCCCAAGACAGGAATTCACCCCTCCACTTT
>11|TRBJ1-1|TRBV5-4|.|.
CASSLNTEAFF
TGTGCCAGCAGTCTTAACACTGAAGCTTTCTTT
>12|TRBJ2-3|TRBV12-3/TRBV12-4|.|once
CASSHHTDTQYF
TGTGCCAGCAGTCATCACACAGATACGCAGTATTTT
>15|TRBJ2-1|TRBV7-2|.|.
CASSPTRSSYNEQFF
TGTGCCAGCAGCCCAACACGGAGCTCCTACAATGAGCAGTTCTTC
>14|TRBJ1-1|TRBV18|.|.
CASSPVTGGTEAFF
TGTGCCAGCTCACCGGTAACGGGGGGCACTGAAGCTTTCTTT
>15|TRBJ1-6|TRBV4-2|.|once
CASSQEGSLDSPLHF
TGTGCCAGCAGCCAAGAGGGCAGTCTCGATTCACCCCTCCACTTT
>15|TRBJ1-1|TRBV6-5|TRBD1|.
CASSYDRGLNTEAFF
TGTGCCAGCAGTTACGACAGGGGCCTGAACACTGAAGCTTTCTTT
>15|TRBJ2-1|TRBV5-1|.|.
CASSPTTLSYNEQFF
TGCGCCAGCAGCCCGACTACTCTCTCCTACAATGAGCAGTTCTTC
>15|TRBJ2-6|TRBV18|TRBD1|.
CASSRTGAGANVLTF
TGTGCCAGCTCCCGTACAGGGGCGGGGGCCAACGTCCTGACTTTC
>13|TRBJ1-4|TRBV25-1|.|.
CASAGAGDEKLFF
TGTGCCAGCGCTGGGGCAGGGGACGAAAAACTGTTTTTT
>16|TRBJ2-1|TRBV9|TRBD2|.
CASSVAGSGVNNEQFF
TGTGCCAGCAGCGTAGCTGGTAGCGGGGTTAACAATGAGCAGTTCTTC
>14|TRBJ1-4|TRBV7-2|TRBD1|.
CASRPTGAGEKLFF
TGTGCCAGCAGACCGACAGGGGCGGGTGAAAAACTGTTTTTT
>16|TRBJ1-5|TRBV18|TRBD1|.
CASSPPRTGGNQPQHF
TGTGCCAGCTCACCCCCCAGGACAGGGGGCAATCAGCCCCAGCATTTT
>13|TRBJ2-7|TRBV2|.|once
CASSEPGPYEQYF
TGTGCCAGCAGTGAACCAGGTCCCTACGAGCAGTACTTC
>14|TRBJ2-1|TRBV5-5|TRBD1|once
CASSLAQGLNEQFF
TGTGCCAGCAGCTTGGCACAGGGGCTCAATGAGCAGTTCTTC
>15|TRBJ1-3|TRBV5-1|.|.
CASSRTAGSGNTIYF
TGCGCCAGCAGCAGAACAGCCGGCTCTGGAAACACCATATATTTT
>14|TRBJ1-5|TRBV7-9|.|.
CASSPGGSNQPQHF
TGTGCCAGCAGCCCCGGAGGAAGCAATCAGCCCCAGCATTTT
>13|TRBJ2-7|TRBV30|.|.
CAWSVLPTAEQYF
TGTGCCTGGAGTGTCCTCCCGACTGCCGAGCAGTACTTC
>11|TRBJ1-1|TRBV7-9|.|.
CASRGGGEAFF
TGTGCCAGCAGAGGCGGGGGTGAAGCTTTCTTT
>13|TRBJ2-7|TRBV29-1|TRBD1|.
CSVGTGESYEQYF
TGCAGCGTAGGGACAGGGGAATCCTACGAGCAGTACTTC
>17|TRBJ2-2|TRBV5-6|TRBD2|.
CASSSLARGEYTGELFF
TGTGCCAGCAGCTCACTAGCACGGGGGGAATACACCGGGGAGCTGTTTTTT
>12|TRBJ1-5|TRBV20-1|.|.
CSASIQGEPQHF
TGCAGTGCTAGTATACAGGGCGAGCCCCAGCATTTT
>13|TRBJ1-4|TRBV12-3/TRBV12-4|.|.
CASSFRHNEKLFF
TGTGCCAGCAGTTTCAGACATAATGAAAAACTGTTTTTT
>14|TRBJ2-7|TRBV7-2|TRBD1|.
CASSSPGQGNEQYF
TGTGCCAGCAGCTCACCGGGACAGGGGAATGAGCAGTACTTC
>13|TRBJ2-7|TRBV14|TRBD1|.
CASSRTGVHEQYF
TGTGCCAGCAGCCGGACAGGAGTCCACGAGCAGTACTTC
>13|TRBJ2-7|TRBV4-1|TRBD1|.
CASSPRTGDEQYF
TGCGCCAGCAGCCCCCGGACAGGGGACGAGCAGTACTTC
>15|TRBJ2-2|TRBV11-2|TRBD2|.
CASSLGPRGTGELFF
TGTGCCAGCAGCTTGGGACCGCGGGGGACCGGGGAGCTGTTTTTT
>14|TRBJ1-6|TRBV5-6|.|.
CASSPGGQGSPLHF
TGTGCCAGCAGCCCTGGAGGGCAGGGATCACCCCTCCACTTT
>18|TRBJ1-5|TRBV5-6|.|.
CASTHVGSVRYSNQPQHF
TGTGCCAGCACCCACGTGGGCTCAGTAAGATATAGCAATCAGCCCCAGCATTTT
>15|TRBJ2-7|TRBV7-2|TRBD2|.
CASSLRGQLAGEQYF
TGTGCCAGCAGCTTGAGAGGCCAACTAGCGGGAGAGCAGTACTTC
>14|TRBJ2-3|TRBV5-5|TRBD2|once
CASSLRLASDTQYF
TGTGCCAGCAGCCTTCGACTAGCATCAGATACGCAGTATTTT
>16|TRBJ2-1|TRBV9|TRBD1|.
CASSVQGTYFYNEQFF
TGTGCCAGCAGTGTACAGGGGACCTACTTTTACAATGAGCAGTTCTTC
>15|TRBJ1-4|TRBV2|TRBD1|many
CASSERGLNNEKLFF
TGTGCCAGCAGTGAAAGGGGGCTTAATAATGAAAAACTGTTTTTT
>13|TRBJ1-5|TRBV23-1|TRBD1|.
CARQGGSNQPQHF
TGCGCCAGACAGGGGGGAAGCAATCAGCCCCAGCATTTT
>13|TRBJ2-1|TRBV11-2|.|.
CASSLDLTGEQFF
TGTGCCAGCAGCTTAGATCTCACCGGGGAGCAGTTCTTC
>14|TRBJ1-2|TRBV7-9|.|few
CASSLEQGGYGYTF
TGTGCCAGCAGCTTAGAGCAGGGTGGCTATGGCTACACCTTC
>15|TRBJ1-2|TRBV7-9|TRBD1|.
CASSLGDSRSYGYTF
TGTGCCAGCAGCTTAGGGGACAGCCGATCCTATGGCTACACCTTC